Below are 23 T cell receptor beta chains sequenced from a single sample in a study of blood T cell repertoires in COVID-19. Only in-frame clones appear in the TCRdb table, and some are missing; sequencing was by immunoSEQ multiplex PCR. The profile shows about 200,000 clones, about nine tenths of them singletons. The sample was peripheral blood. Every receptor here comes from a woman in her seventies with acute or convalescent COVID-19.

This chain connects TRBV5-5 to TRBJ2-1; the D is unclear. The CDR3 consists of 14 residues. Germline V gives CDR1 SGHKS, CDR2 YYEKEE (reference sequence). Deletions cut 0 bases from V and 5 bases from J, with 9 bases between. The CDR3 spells CASSLALMNNEQFF. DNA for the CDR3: TGTGCCAGCAGCTTGGCCCTAATGAACAATGAGCAGTTCTTC.

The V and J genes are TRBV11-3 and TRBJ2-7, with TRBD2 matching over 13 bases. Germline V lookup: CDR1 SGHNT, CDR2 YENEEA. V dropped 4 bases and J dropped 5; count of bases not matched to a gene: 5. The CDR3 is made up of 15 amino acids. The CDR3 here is CASSSGLAGAHEQYF. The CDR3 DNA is TGTGCCAGCAGCTCCGGACTAGCGGGAGCCCACGAGCAGTACTTC.

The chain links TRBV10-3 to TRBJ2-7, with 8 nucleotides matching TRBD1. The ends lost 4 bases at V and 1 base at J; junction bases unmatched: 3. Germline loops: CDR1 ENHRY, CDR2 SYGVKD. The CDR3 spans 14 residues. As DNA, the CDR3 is TGTGCCATCAGTGGGACAGGGAGTTCCTACGAGCAGTACTTC. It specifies CAISGTGSSYEQYF.

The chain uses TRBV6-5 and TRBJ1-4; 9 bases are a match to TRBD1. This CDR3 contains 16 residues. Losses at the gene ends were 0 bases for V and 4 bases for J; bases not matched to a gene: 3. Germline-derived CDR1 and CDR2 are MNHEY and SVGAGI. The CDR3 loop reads CASSYSMGQGNEKLFF. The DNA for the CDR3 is TGTGCCAGCAGTTACTCGATGGGACAGGGTAATGAAAAACTGTTTTTT.

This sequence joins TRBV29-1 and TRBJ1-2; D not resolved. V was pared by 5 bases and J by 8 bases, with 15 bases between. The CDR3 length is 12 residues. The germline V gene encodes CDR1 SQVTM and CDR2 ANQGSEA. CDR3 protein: CSVLSLEGGYTF. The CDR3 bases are TGCAGCGTTCTAAGTCTTGAGGGAGGCTACACCTTC.

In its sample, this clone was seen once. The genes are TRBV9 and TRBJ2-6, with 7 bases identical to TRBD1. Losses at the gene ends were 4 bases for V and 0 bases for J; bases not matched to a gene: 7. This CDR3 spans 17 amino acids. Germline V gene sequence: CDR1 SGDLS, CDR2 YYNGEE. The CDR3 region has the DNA TGTGCCAGCAGCTCGGGACAGCAATACTCTGGGGCCAACGTCCTGACTTTC. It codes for CASSSGQQYSGANVLTF.

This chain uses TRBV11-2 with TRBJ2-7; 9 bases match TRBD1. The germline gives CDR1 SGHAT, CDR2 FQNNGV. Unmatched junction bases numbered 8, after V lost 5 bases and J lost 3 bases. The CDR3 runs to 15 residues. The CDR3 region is CASSPAGTGIYEQYF. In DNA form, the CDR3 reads TGTGCCAGCAGCCCAGCCGGGACAGGGATCTACGAGCAGTACTTC.

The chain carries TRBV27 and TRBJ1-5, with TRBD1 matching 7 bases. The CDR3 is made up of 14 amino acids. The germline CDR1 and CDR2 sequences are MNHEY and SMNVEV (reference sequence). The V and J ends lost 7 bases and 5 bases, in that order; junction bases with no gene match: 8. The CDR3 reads CASNRQGPDQPQHF. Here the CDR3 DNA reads TGTGCCAGCAACCGACAGGGTCCCGATCAGCCCCAGCATTTT.

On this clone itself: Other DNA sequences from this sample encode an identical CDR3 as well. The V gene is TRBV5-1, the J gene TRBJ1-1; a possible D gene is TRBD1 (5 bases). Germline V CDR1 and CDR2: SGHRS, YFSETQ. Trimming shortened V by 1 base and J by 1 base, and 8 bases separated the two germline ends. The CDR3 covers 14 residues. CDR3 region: CASSLTGKNTEAFF. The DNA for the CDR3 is TGCGCCAGCAGCTTGACAGGCAAGAACACTGAAGCTTTCTTT.

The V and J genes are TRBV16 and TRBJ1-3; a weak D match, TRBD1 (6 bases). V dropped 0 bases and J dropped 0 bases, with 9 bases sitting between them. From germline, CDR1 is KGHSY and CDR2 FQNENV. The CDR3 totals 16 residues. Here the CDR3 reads CASSQSGTHSGNTIYF. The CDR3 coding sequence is TGTGCCAGCAGCCAATCTGGGACACACTCTGGAAACACCATATATTTT. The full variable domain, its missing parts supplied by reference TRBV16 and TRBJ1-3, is GEEVAQTPKHLVRGEGQKAKLYCAPIKGHSYVFWYQQVLKNEFKFLISFQNENVFDETGMPKERFSAKCLPNSPCSLEIQATKLEDSAVYFCASSQSGTHSGNTIYFGEGSWLTVV.

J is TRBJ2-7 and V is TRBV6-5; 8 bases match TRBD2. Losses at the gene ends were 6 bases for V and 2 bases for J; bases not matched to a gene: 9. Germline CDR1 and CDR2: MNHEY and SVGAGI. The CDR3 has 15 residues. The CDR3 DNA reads TGTGCCAGCAGGGCCAGCGGGAGCAGCGCCTACGAGCAGTACTTC. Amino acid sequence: CASRASGSSAYEQYF.

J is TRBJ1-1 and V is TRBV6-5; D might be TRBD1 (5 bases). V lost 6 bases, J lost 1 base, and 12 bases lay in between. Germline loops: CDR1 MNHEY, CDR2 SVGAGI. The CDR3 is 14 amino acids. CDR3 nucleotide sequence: TGTGCCAGCAGCGCACGACAGTCGAACACTGAAGCTTTCTTT. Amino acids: CASSARQSNTEAFF.

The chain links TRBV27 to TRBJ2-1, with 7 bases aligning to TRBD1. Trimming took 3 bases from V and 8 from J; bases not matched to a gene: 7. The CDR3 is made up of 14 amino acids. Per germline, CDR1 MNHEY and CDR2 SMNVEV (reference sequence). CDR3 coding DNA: TGTGCCAGCAGTTTTGCGACAGGGTGGGATGAGCAGTTCTTC. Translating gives CASSFATGWDEQFF.

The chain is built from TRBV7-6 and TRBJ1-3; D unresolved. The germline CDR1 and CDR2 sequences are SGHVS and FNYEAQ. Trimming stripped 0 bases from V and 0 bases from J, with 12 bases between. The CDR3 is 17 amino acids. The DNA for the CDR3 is TGTGCCAGCAGCTTAGCGCGAGGCAGCTACTCTGGAAACACCATATATTTT. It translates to CASSLARGSYSGNTIYF.

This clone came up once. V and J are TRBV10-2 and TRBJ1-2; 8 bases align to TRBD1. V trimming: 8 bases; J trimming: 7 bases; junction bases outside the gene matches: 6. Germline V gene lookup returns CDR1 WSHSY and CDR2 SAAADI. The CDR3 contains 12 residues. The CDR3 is CASQGALSGYTF. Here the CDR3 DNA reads TGCGCCAGCCAGGGGGCCCTCAGTGGCTACACCTTC.

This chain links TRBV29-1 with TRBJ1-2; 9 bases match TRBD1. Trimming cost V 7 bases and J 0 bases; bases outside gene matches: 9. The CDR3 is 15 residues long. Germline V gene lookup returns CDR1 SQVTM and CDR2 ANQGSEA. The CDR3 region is CSATGTGTPNYGYTF. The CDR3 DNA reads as TGCAGCGCTACCGGGACAGGGACACCTAACTATGGCTACACCTTC.

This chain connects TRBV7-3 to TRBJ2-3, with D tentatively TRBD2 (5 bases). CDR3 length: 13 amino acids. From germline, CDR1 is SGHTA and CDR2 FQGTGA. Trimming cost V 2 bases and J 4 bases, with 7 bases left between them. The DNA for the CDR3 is TGTGCCAGCAGCTTACGGGGAGCAGATACGCAGTATTTT. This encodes CASSLRGADTQYF.

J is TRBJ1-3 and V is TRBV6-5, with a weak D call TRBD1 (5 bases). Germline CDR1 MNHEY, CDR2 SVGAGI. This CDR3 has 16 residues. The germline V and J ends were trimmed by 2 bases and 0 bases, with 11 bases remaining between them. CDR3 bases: TGTGCCAGCAGTTACACACAGGCTACCTCTGGAAACACCATATATTTT. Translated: CASSYTQATSGNTIYF.

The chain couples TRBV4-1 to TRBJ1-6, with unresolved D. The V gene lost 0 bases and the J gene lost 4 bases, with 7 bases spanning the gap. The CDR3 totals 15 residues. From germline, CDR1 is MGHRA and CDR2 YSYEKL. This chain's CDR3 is CASSQDRVYNSPLHF. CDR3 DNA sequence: TGCGCCAGCAGCCAAGATCGGGTGTATAATTCACCCCTCCACTTT.

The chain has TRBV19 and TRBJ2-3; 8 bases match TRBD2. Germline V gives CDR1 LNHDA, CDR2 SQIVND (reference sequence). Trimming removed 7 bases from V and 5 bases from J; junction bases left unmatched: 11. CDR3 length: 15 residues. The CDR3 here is CASKGLGLAGDTQYF. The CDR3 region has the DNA TGTGCCAGTAAAGGACTCGGGCTAGCGGGAGATACGCAGTATTTT. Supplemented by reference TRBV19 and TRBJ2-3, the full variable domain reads DGGITQSPKYLFRKEGQNVTLSCEQNLNHDAMYWYRQDPGQGLRLIYYSQIVNDFQKGDIAEGYSVSREKKESFPLTVTSAQKNPTAFYLCASKGLGLAGDTQYFGPGTRLTVL.

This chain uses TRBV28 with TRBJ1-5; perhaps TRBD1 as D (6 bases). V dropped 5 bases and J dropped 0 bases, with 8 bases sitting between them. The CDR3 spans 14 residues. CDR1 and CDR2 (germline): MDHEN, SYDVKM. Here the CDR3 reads CASSRTASNQPQHF. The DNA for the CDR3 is TGTGCCAGCAGTCGGACAGCTAGCAATCAGCCCCAGCATTTT.

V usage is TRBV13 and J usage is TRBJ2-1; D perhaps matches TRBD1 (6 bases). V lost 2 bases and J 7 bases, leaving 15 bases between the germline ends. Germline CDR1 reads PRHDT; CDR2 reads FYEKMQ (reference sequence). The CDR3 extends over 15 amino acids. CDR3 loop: CASSLQGQAVNEQFF. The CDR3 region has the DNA TGTGCCAGCAGCTTACAGGGGCAAGCGGTGAATGAGCAGTTCTTC.

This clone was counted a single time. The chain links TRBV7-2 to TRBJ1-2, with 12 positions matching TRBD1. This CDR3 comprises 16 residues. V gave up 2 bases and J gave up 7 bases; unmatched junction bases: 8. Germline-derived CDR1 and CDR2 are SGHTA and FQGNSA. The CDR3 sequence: CASSLRRGQGAGGYTF. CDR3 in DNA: TGTGCCAGCAGCTTACGAAGGGGACAGGGGGCTGGTGGCTACACCTTC. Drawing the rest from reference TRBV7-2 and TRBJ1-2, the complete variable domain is GAGVSQSPSNKVTEKGKDVELRCDPISGHTALYWYRQSLGQGLEFLIYFQGNSAPDKSGLPSDRFSAERTGGSVSTLTIQRTQQEDSAVYLCASSLRRGQGAGGYTFGSGTRLTVV.